These 20 T cell receptor beta chains were sequenced from one sample in a study of cytomegalovirus exposure and HLA in healthy donors. The PCR made use of 60 Vbeta and 13 Jbeta primers. The method was immunoSEQ multiplex PCR; TCRdb's version includes in-frame clones alone and lacks a portion of them. The sample records 250,000 to 350,000 clones, 75% to 90% being singletons. The sample comprised PBMCs. These receptors all come from a girl under 10 years old in good health and CMV-seronegative.

The rearrangement links TRBV28 to TRBJ2-6, with D unclear. CDR1 MDHEN and CDR2 SYDVKM come from the germline V gene. The V end was cut by 10 bases, the J end by 2 bases, with 6 bases between. The CDR3 sequence is 12 residues long. The CDR3 sequence: CATVAGANVLTF. The CDR3 DNA follows: TGTGCCACCGTCGCTGGGGCCAACGTCCTGACTTTC. The whole variable domain, filled in from reference TRBV28 and TRBJ2-6, reads DVKVTQSSRYLVKRTGEKVFLECVQDMDHENMFWYRQDPGLGLRLIYFSYDVKMKEKGDIPEGYSVSREKKERFSLILESASTNQTSMYLCATVAGANVLTFGAGSRLTVL.

The chain is built from TRBV5-6 and TRBJ1-2; TRBD1 aligns across 7 bases. Germline V gene lookup returns CDR1 SGHDT and CDR2 YYEEEE. Losses at the gene ends were 2 bases for V and 2 bases for J; bases not matched to a gene: 6. This CDR3 region has 15 residues. CDR3 protein: CASSFPGTVNYGYTF. The CDR3 DNA is TGTGCCAGCAGCTTCCCCGGGACAGTCAACTATGGCTACACCTTC.

The CDR3, as DNA: TGTGCCACCCCAACAGGGGCGAACACCGGGGAGCTGTTTTTT. Translating it yields CATPTGANTGELFF. This chain uses TRBV5-4 with TRBJ2-2; TRBD1 aligns across 7 bases. The V gene end was trimmed by 9 bases and the J gene end by 0 bases; junction bases not matched to a gene: 5. There are 14 residues in the CDR3. The germline gives CDR1 SGHNT, CDR2 YYREEE (reference sequence).

This chain connects TRBV2 to TRBJ2-3, with 12 positions matching TRBD2. In germline, CDR1 is SNHLY, CDR2 FYNNEI. Trimming removed 5 bases from V and 2 bases from J; junction bases left unmatched: 2. The CDR3 has 15 amino acids. The CDR3, as DNA: TGTGCCAGCAGTACTAGCGGGGGGACCACAGATACGCAGTATTTT. Its translation is CASSTSGGTTDTQYF.

This clone showed up just a few times. The CDR3 bases are TGTGCCAGCAGTTTAGCTAGCTCCTATAATTCACCCCTCCACTTT. Translation: CASSLASSYNSPLHF. V gene TRBV28 combines with J gene TRBJ1-6; D uncertain. CDR3 length: 15 amino acids. V lost 2 bases, J lost 0 bases, and 5 bases lay in between. CDR1 is MDHEN and CDR2 is SYDVKM in the germline V gene.

The chain employs TRBV19 and TRBJ1-4; 10 bases align to TRBD1. With 7 bases clipped from V and 2 bases from J, the junction kept 7 bases outside the gene matches. There are 16 residues in the CDR3. Germline loops: CDR1 LNHDA, CDR2 SQIVND (reference sequence). The CDR3 region is CASMPGTGVTNEKLFF. CDR3 sequence (DNA): TGTGCCAGTATGCCCGGGACAGGGGTCACTAATGAAAAACTGTTTTTT.

A remark on this clone: The same CDR3 is also encoded by other DNA sequences in this sample. The V gene is TRBV7-3, the J gene TRBJ1-1, with D possibly being TRBD1 (6 bases). V dropped 5 bases and J dropped 0 bases, with 10 bases sitting between them. Germline V gene sequence: CDR1 SGHTA, CDR2 FQGTGA. This CDR3 spans 14 amino acids. This chain's CDR3 is CASSPGQMNTEAFF. CDR3 DNA sequence: TGTGCCAGCAGCCCTGGACAGATGAACACTGAAGCTTTCTTT.

The V gene is TRBV5-6, the J gene TRBJ2-7, with 7 bases matching TRBD1. V trimming: 4 bases; J trimming: 3 bases; junction bases outside the gene matches: 7. The CDR3 contains 14 residues. The V gene's germline CDR1 is SGHDT and CDR2 YYEEEE. The CDR3 sequence is CASSRPGQIYEQYF. The CDR3 nucleotides are TGTGCCAGCAGCCGACCGGGACAGATCTACGAGCAGTACTTC.

This chain joins TRBV14 and TRBJ2-3; 10 bases map to TRBD2. V lost 4 bases, J lost 1 base, and 5 bases stayed unmatched. There are 16 residues in the CDR3. Germline assignment: CDR1 SGHDN and CDR2 FVKESK. CDR3 protein: CASSRSGLAGTDTQYF. The CDR3 DNA sequence: TGTGCCAGCAGCCGATCCGGACTAGCGGGCACAGATACGCAGTATTTT.

The chain is built from TRBV6-5 and TRBJ1-1; D is ambiguous. Germline CDR1 reads MNHEY; CDR2 reads SVGAGI. CDR3 length: 13 amino acids. The ends were cut back, 3 bases at V and 1 base at J, with 6 bases in the middle. This CDR3 is CASSYRSNTEAFF. Written as DNA, the CDR3 is TGTGCCAGCAGTTATCGGTCGAACACTGAAGCTTTCTTT.

The chain recombines TRBV19 with TRBJ2-3, with D unclear. V was pared by 2 bases and J by 0 bases, with 12 bases between. Germline V gives CDR1 LNHDA, CDR2 SQIVND (reference sequence). CDR3 length equals 16 residues. The CDR3 here is CASSISDFPSTDTQYF. In nucleotides, the CDR3 is TGTGCCAGTAGTATATCCGACTTCCCTAGCACAGATACGCAGTATTTT. Complete variable domain (other parts from reference TRBV19 and TRBJ2-3): DGGITQSPKYLFRKEGQNVTLSCEQNLNHDAMYWYRQDPGQGLRLIYYSQIVNDFQKGDIAEGYSVSREKKESFPLTVTSAQKNPTAFYLCASSISDFPSTDTQYFGPGTRLTVL.

The CDR3 loop is CASSVPLDGDYGYTF. DNA for the CDR3: TGTGCCAGCAGCGTGCCCCTCGACGGAGACTATGGCTACACCTTC. The V call is TRBV9, the J call TRBJ1-2; D is unresolved. Germline CDR1 SGDLS, CDR2 YYNGEE. This CDR3 region has 15 residues. Deletions cut 2 bases from V and 3 bases from J, with 14 bases between.

V usage is TRBV6-5 and J usage is TRBJ1-2; the D is unclear. Germline loops: CDR1 MNHEY, CDR2 SVGAGI. CDR3 size: 16 residues. Trimming cost V 3 bases and J 5 bases, with 19 bases left between them. This chain's CDR3 is CASSYRRELSGYGYTF. The CDR3, as DNA: TGTGCCAGCAGTTATAGACGTGAGCTCTCCGGGTATGGCTACACCTTC.

V is TRBV6-1 and J is TRBJ2-7, with a weak D call TRBD2 (5 bases). The CDR3 contains 15 residues. Germline V gene sequence: CDR1 MNHNS, CDR2 SASEGT. V lost 0 bases to trimming and J lost 3 bases, with 12 bases between them. CDR3: CASSEAGLAVYEQYF. In nucleotides, the CDR3 is TGTGCCAGCAGTGAAGCAGGGCTAGCCGTCTACGAGCAGTACTTC.

This clone has a handful of counts. This chain links TRBV27 with TRBJ2-3, with TRBD2 matching 13 bases. The V and J ends lost 6 bases and 0 bases, in that order; junction bases with no gene match: 3. The CDR3 sequence is 16 residues long. In germline, CDR1 is MNHEY, CDR2 SMNVEV (reference sequence). The CDR3 region is CASRTSGRRSTDTQYF. The CDR3 DNA follows: TGTGCCAGCAGGACTAGCGGGAGGAGGAGCACAGATACGCAGTATTTT.

The V gene is TRBV5-4, the J gene TRBJ2-5, with a weak D call TRBD2 (6 bases). Germline V gene sequence: CDR1 SGHNT, CDR2 YYREEE (reference sequence). V was clipped by 3 bases and J by 1 base, with 10 bases between them. The CDR3 is 14 residues long. The CDR3 DNA sequence: TGTGCCAGCAGCTACAATAGCGGCCAAGAGACCCAGTACTTC. Its protein is CASSYNSGQETQYF.

V and J are TRBV19 and TRBJ2-1, with 12 bases lining up with TRBD2. The junction had 12 bases not matched to a gene; V was cut back by 5 bases and J by 4 bases. Looked up from germline, CDR1 is LNHDA and CDR2 is SQIVND (reference sequence). CDR3 length: 18 amino acids. The CDR3 spells CASSSRPRLAGAYNEQFF. CDR3 coding DNA: TGTGCCAGTAGTTCCCGACCACGACTAGCGGGAGCGTACAATGAGCAGTTCTTC.

This clone was observed a handful of times. The rearrangement joins TRBV7-3 to TRBJ2-7; D remains ambiguous. V lost 1 base, J lost 3 bases, and 13 bases lay in between. The germline V gene has CDR1 SGHTA and CDR2 FQGTGA. The CDR3 spans 15 residues. CDR3 DNA sequence: TGTGCCAGCAGCTTAAGGGCTGGCTCGGACTACGAGCAGTACTTC. It specifies CASSLRAGSDYEQYF.

J is TRBJ2-1 and V is TRBV5-1; 9 nucleotides align to TRBD1. This CDR3 comprises 17 residues. The V and J ends lost 0 bases and 11 bases, in that order; junction bases with no gene match: 15. Germline values: CDR1 SGHRS, CDR2 YFSETQ. CDR3 DNA sequence: TGCGCCAGCAGCTTGGAGGCAACAGGGGGCGCATTGGGGAAGCAGTTCTTC. It encodes CASSLEATGGALGKQFF.

This clone was observed once. The DNA of the CDR3 is TGTGCCAGCACCGTCAAGACGGGATTCTACAATGAGCAGTTCTTC. Protein: CASTVKTGFYNEQFF. V gene TRBV2 combines with J gene TRBJ2-1, with D tentatively TRBD2 (5 bases). The CDR3 contains 15 residues. Per the germline V gene, CDR1 is SNHLY and CDR2 is FYNNEI. V lost 7 bases and J lost 3, with 16 bases in between.